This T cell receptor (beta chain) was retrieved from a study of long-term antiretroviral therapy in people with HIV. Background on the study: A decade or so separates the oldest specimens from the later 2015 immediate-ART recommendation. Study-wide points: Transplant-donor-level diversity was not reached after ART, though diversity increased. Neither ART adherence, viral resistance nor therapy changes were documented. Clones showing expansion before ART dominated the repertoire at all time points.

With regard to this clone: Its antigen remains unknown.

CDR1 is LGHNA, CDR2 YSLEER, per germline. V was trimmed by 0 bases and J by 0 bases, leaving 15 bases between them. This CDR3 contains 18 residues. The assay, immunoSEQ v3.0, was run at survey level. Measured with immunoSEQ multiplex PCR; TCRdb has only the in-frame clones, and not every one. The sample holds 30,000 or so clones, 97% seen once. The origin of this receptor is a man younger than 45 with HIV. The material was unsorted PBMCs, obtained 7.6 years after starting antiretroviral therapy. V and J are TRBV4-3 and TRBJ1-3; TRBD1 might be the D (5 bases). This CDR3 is CASSQDWGTGNSGNTIYF. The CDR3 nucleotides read TGCGCCAGCAGCCAAGATTGGGGTACAGGCAACTCTGGAAACACCATATATTTT.